This T cell receptor (beta chain) stems from a study of Graves' ophthalmopathy and Graves' hyperthyroidism. Clinical symptoms and serum thyroxine were used for diagnosis; TRAb, thyroid ultrasound and orbital computed tomography were also relied on. The CDR3 consists of 15 residues. Germline V CDR1 and CDR2: LNHNV, YYDKDF (reference sequence). V was cut by 5 bases and J by 0 bases, with 11 bases left in between. Amplifying from RNA transcripts, the study obtained TCR beta CDR3 regions. In the first round, RT-PCR was carried out with HTBI primers, and a multiplex PCR formed the second round. One entry per CDR3 protein results from TCRdb running MiXCR on the multiplex PCR reads. This table holds hundreds of thousands of distinct CDR3 sequences, around 40% found once. This clonotype appeared many times.

The specimen was peripheral blood. The source of this sequence is an adult man with Graves' ophthalmopathy. This chain joins TRBV15 and TRBJ1-3; D might be TRBD1 (6 bases). The chain's CDR3 is CATSQDRNSGNTIYF. The CDR3, as DNA: TGTGCCACCAGCCAAGACAGGAACTCTGGAAACACCATATATTTT.